This paragraph reports one T cell receptor beta chain. The data derive from a study of OX40 agonist ivuxolimab in advanced cancers. At the level of the study: Clinicians treated patients with ivuxolimab, an agonistic anti-OX40 (CD134) antibody.

Germline V lookup: CDR1 SQVTM, CDR2 ANQGSEA. This CDR3 region has 15 residues. Libraries were prepared by immunoSEQ multiplex PCR; TCRdb keeps only in-frame clonotypes and omits some of them. The sample carries tens of thousands of clones, 70% to 90% recorded once. This receptor was identified in an adult with an advanced solid tumor such as melanoma, head and neck, liver or kidney cancer. The chain employs TRBV29-1 and TRBJ2-5; the match to TRBD2 covers 11 bases. Sequencing was performed on CD4+ or CD8+ T cells sorted from blood, taken in a trial of the OX40 agonist ivuxolimab. The CDR3 sequence: CRASSGTSGQETQYF. As DNA, the CDR3 is TGCAGAGCCTCGAGTGGGACTAGCGGCCAAGAGACCCAGTACTTC.